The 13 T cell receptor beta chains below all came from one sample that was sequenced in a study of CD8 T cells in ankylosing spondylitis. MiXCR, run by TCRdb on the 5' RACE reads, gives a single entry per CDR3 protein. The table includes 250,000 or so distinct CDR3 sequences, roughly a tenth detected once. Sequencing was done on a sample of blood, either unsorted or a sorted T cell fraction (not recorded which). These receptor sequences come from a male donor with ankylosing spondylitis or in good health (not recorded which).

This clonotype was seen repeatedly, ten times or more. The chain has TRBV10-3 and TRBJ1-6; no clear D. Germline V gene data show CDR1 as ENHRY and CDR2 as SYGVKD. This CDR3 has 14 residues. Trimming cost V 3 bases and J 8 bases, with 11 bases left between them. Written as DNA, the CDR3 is TGTGCCATCAGTGAAGCAGGTCGGGATTCACCCCTCCACTTT. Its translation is CAISEAGRDSPLHF.

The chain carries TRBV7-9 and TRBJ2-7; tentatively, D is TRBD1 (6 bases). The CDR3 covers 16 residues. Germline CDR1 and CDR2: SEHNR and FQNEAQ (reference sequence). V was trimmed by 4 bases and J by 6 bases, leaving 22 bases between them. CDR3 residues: CASSSIPQGPPSEQYF. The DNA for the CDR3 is TGTGCCAGCAGCTCCATCCCACAGGGACCACCCTCCGAGCAGTACTTC.

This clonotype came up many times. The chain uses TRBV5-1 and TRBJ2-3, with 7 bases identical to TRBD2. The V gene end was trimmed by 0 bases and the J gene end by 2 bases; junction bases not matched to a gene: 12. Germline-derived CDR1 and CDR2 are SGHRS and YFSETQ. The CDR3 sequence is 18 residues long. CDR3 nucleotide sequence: TGCGCCAGCAGCTTGGAGGGTTCGAACCTAGCGGCCACAGATACGCAGTATTTT. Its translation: CASSLEGSNLAATDTQYF.

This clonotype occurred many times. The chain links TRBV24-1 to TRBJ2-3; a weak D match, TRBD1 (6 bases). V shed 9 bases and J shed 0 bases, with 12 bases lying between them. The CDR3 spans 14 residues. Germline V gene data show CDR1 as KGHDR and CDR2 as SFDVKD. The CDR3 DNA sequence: TGTGCCACCGGTCCAGGGGCTAGCACAGATACGCAGTATTTT. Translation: CATGPGASTDTQYF.

CDR3 residues: CASGSGRAVHFDEQYF. CDR3 DNA: TGTGCCAGTGGTAGCGGGAGGGCCGTCCATTTCGACGAGCAGTACTTC. The genes are TRBV7-2 and TRBJ2-7, with 11 bases identical to TRBD2. V was clipped by 9 bases and J by 5 bases; unmatched bases: 15. The CDR3 runs to 16 residues. The germline V gene encodes CDR1 SGHTA and CDR2 FQGNSA.

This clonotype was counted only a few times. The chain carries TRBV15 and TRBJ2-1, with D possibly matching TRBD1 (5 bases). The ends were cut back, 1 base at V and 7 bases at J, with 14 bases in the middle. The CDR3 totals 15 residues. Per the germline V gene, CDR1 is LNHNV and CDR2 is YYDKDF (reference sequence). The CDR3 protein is CATSRAMAGWNEQFF. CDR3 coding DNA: TGTGCCACCAGCAGAGCGATGGCAGGGTGGAATGAGCAGTTCTTC.

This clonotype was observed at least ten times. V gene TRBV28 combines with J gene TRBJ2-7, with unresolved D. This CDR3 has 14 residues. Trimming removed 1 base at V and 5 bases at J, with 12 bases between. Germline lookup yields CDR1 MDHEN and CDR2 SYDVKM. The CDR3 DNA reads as TGTGCCAGCAGTTTATTTGTGGAAAGAGACGAGCAGTACTTC. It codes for CASSLFVERDEQYF. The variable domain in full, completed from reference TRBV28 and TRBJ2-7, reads DVKVTQSSRYLVKRTGEKVFLECVQDMDHENMFWYRQDPGLGLRLIYFSYDVKMKEKGDIPEGYSVSREKKERFSLILESASTNQTSMYLCASSLFVERDEQYFGPGTRLTVT.

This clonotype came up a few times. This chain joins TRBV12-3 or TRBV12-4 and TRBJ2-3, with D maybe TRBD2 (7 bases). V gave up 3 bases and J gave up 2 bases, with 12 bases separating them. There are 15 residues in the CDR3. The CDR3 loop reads CASSFGGGYTDTQYF. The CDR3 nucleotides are TGTGCCAGCAGTTTTGGGGGGGGCTACACAGATACGCAGTATTTT.

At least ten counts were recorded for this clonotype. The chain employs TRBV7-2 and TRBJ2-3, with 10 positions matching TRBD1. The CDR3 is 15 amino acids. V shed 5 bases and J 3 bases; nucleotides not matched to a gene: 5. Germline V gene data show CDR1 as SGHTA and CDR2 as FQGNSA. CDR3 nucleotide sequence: TGTGCCAGCAGCGCGCCGGACAGGGGGACAGATACGCAGTATTTT. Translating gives CASSAPDRGTDTQYF.

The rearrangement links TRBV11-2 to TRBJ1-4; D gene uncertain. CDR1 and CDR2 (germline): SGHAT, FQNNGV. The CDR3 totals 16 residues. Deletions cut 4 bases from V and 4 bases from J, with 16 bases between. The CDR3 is CASSSRRDGFNEKLFF. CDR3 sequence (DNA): TGTGCCAGCAGCTCGCGCCGAGACGGCTTTAATGAAAAACTGTTTTTT.

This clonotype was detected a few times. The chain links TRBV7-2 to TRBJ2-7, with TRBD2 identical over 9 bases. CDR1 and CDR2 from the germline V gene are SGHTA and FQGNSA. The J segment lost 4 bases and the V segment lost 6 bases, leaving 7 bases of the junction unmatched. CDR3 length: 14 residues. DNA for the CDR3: TGTGCCAGCAGAGTTAGCGGGAGATCATACGAGCAGTACTTC. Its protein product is CASRVSGRSYEQYF.

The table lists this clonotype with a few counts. The chain's CDR3 is CATSVRTGFNEKLFF. The CDR3 nucleotides are TGTGCCACCAGCGTCCGGACAGGGTTTAATGAAAAACTGTTTTTT. The J gene is TRBJ1-4, the V gene TRBV15; TRBD1 matches at 8 bases. Germline V CDR1 and CDR2: LNHNV, YYDKDF (reference sequence). V gave up 5 bases and J gave up 4 bases; unmatched junction bases: 6. There are 15 residues in the CDR3.

CDR3 sequence reads: CASSPGTSGGPLAEQYF. The CDR3 region has the DNA TGTGCCAGCAGTCCCGGGACTAGCGGGGGGCCCCTCGCCGAGCAGTACTTC. This chain uses TRBV6-1 with TRBJ2-7, with 15 bases lining up with TRBD2. Germline CDR1 reads MNHNS; CDR2 reads SASEGT. V was pared by 5 bases and J by 6 bases, with 11 bases of the junction left unmatched. This CDR3 region has 17 residues.